The sequence of this T cell receptor beta chain was determined in a study of blood T cell repertoires in COVID-19. Study-wide context: T cells, B-cell-depleted T cells, or PBMCs provided the cDNA or gDNA that served as material.

There are 16 residues in the CDR3. CDR1 is ENHRY, CDR2 SYGVKD, per germline. Trimming removed 6 bases from V and 0 bases from J; junction bases left unmatched: 4. Assay used: immunoSEQ multiplex PCR; TCRdb lists only in-frame clones, some missing. The sample has approximately 150,000 clones, roughly 85% seen once. The receptor was derived from a man aged 35 to 55 with acute or convalescent COVID-19. The material sequenced was peripheral blood. This chain connects TRBV10-3 to TRBJ1-4; 10 bases map to TRBD1. The CDR3 protein is CAIRKGQGATNEKLFF. CDR3 coding DNA: TGTGCCATCAGGAAAGGACAGGGGGCAACTAATGAAAAACTGTTTTTT.